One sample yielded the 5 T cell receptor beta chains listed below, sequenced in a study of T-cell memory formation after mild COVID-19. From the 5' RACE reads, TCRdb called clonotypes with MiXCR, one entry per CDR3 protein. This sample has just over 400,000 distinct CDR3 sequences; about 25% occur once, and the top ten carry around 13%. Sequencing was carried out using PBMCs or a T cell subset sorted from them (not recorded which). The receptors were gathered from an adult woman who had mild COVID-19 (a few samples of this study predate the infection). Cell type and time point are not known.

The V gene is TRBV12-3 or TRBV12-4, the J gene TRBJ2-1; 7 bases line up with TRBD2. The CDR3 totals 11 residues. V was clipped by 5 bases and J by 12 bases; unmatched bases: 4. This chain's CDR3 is CASSQTGGQFF. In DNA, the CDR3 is TGTGCCAGCAGTCAAACGGGGGGGCAGTTCTTC.

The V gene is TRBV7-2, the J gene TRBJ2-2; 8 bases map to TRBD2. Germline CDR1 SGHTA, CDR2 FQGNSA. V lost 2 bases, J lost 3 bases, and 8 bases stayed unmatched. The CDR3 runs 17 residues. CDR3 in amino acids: CASSLSPSGLYTGELFF. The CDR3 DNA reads TGTGCCAGCAGCTTATCGCCTAGCGGGTTATACACCGGGGAGCTGTTTTTT.

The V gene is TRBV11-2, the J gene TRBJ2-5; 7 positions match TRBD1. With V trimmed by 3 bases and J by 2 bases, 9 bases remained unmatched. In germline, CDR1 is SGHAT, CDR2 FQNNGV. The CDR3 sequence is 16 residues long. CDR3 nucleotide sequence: TGTGCCAGCAGCTTTTCGGGGACAGAAACACAAGAGACCCAGTACTTC. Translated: CASSFSGTETQETQYF.

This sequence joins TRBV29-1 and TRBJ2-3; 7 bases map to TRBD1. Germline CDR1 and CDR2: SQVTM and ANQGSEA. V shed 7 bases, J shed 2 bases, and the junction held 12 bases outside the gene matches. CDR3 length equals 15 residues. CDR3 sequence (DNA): TGCAGCGCCCTACTCCGGGACAGAAACACAGATACGCAGTATTTT. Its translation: CSALLRDRNTDTQYF.

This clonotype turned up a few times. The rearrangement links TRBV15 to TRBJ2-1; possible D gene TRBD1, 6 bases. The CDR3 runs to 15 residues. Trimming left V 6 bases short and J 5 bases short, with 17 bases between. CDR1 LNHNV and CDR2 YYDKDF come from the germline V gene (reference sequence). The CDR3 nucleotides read TGTGCCACCAGGAGCGGCACCGGGACACACAATGAGCAGTTCTTC. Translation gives CATRSGTGTHNEQFF.